Each of the 2 T cell receptor beta chains below was sequenced from the same sample in a study of memory CD4+ T cells and cytomegalovirus serostatus. Libraries were prepared by immunoSEQ multiplex PCR; TCRdb keeps only in-frame clonotypes and omits some of them. Counted here are roughly 86,000 clones, 80% occurring once; the ten biggest clones make up roughly 4%. The sort gate was single viable CD3+CD4+CD8-CD45RO+ cells for memory CD4+ T cells. Sequenced: memory CD4+ T cells from blood. These receptors were obtained from an adult in good health and CMV-seropositive.

This sequence joins TRBV4-2 and TRBJ2-3; D may be TRBD1 (6 bases). Trimming removed 4 bases at V and 3 bases at J, with 17 bases between. The CDR3 runs 16 residues. Germline lookup yields CDR1 LGHNA and CDR2 YNFKEQ. As DNA, the CDR3 is TGTGCCAGCAGCCTCGGAGTGGGACATAATACAGATACGCAGTATTTT. This translates into CASSLGVGHNTDTQYF.

The chain couples TRBV19 to TRBJ2-1, with 9 bases aligning to TRBD2. Germline V gives CDR1 LNHDA, CDR2 SQIVND (reference sequence). V shed 2 bases and J 2 bases; nucleotides not matched to a gene: 16. The CDR3 is 20 residues long. CDR3 region: CASSIKGLAGRGSAYNEQFF. The CDR3 DNA reads as TGTGCCAGTAGTATAAAGGGCCTAGCGGGACGTGGGAGCGCCTACAATGAGCAGTTCTTC.